This T cell receptor (beta chain) stems from a study of blood T cell repertoires in COVID-19. This CDR3 comprises 15 residues. Between the trimmed V and J ends, which lost 1 base and 2 bases, there was a span of 14 bases. Germline V gene lookup returns CDR1 SQVTM and CDR2 ANQGSEA. Study processing details: Cell counts per sample came from amplifying reference gene primers. TCRdb's table, derived via immunoSEQ multiplex PCR, lists solely in-frame clones and lacks some. V, J and clone size reflect that table, while D and trimming were determined from the DNA. Here the sample spans about 120,000 clones, over 65% being singletons.

The sequence was collected from a woman aged 65 to 85 with acute or convalescent COVID-19. Sequenced sample: peripheral blood. V usage is TRBV29-1 and J usage is TRBJ1-2; no reliable D call. CDR3 sequence: CSVEAPPGSNYGYTF. CDR3 DNA: TGCAGCGTTGAAGCTCCCCCGGGATCGAACTATGGCTACACCTTC. The full variable domain, completed using reference TRBV29-1 and TRBJ1-2, is SAVISQKPSRDICQRGTSLTIQCQVDSQVTMMFWYRQQPGQSLTLIATANQGSEATYESGFVIDKFPISRPNLTFSTLTVSNMSPEDSSIYLCSVEAPPGSNYGYTFGSGTRLTVV.